The 10 T cell receptor beta chains presented below share a single source sample, sequenced in a study of response to subunit inactivated influenza vaccine. TCRdb independently ran MiXCR on the RT-PCR reads; one entry per CDR3 protein. The table has 400,000 to 650,000 distinct CDR3 sequences, around 7.7% seen once. The material was PBMCs from blood, obtained roughly 24 months after vaccination. These receptors all come from a man between 50 and 70 years old who received an inactivated influenza vaccine.

This clonotype was detected ten times or more. The CDR3, as DNA: TGTGCCAGCAGCACCAGACTAGTTGGTACGCAGTATTTT. It translates to CASSTRLVGTQYF. V gene TRBV11-2 combines with J gene TRBJ2-3, with D tentatively TRBD2 (6 bases). V was pared by 5 bases and J by 8 bases, with 14 bases between. CDR3 length equals 13 residues. The V gene's germline CDR1 is SGHAT and CDR2 FQNNGV.

This clonotype has a handful of counts. The chain has TRBV4-3 and TRBJ2-3; TRBD1 agrees at 7 bases. The length of the CDR3 is 16 residues. J was trimmed by 1 base and V by 2 bases; bases with no gene match: 6. In germline, CDR1 is LGHNA, CDR2 YSLEER. This chain's CDR3 is CASSQRAGTGTDTQYF. CDR3 nucleotides: TGCGCCAGCAGCCAAAGAGCCGGGACAGGCACAGATACGCAGTATTTT.

The rearrangement links TRBV7-9 to TRBJ2-7; D is uncertain. CDR3 size: 12 residues. The ends were cut back, 1 base at V and 6 bases at J, with 7 bases in the middle. Germline V gene lookup returns CDR1 SEHNR and CDR2 FQNEAQ (reference sequence). CDR3 nucleotides: TGTGCCAGCAGCTTAGGGAAGGTCGAGCAGTACTTC. Protein product: CASSLGKVEQYF.

The chain joins TRBV14 to TRBJ2-4; TRBD1 is a possible D gene (5 bases). CDR3 length: 17 amino acids. The germline gives CDR1 SGHDN, CDR2 FVKESK. V lost 0 bases and J 0 bases, leaving 12 bases between the germline ends. Written as DNA, the CDR3 is TGTGCCAGCAGCCAAGAGGACACCCGAATAGCCAAAAACATTCAGTACTTC. Translating it yields CASSQEDTRIAKNIQYF.

This clonotype was found a few times. The chain is built from TRBV7-3 and TRBJ2-1, with TRBD2 matching 9 bases. The CDR3 loop spans 17 amino acids. J was trimmed by 2 bases and V by 8 bases; bases with no gene match: 13. Germline values: CDR1 SGHTA, CDR2 FQGTGA. CDR3 region: CASAPSLGTSPYNEQFF. CDR3 coding DNA: TGTGCCAGCGCACCGTCTCTGGGGACTAGCCCCTACAATGAGCAGTTCTTC.

The V and J genes are TRBV5-1 and TRBJ2-7; D may be TRBD2 (5 bases). Between the trimmed V and J ends, which lost 2 bases and 2 bases, there was a span of 14 bases. Germline V gives CDR1 SGHRS, CDR2 YFSETQ. The CDR3 extends over 15 amino acids. The DNA of the CDR3 is TGCGCCAGCAGCTTCGCGGGCAGGTCGACCTACGAGCAGTACTTC. Its protein product is CASSFAGRSTYEQYF.

The chain joins TRBV6-1 to TRBJ2-7; tentatively, D is TRBD1 (5 bases). The CDR3 consists of 13 residues. The V end lost 0 bases, the J end lost 7 bases, and 10 bases lay between the germline ends. Per germline, CDR1 MNHNS and CDR2 SASEGT. As DNA, the CDR3 is TGTGCCAGCAGTGAAGCAGGGGCTGGGGAGCAGTACTTC. Residues: CASSEAGAGEQYF.

V is TRBV7-8 and J is TRBJ2-5; TRBD1 might be the D (6 bases). Trimming took off 4 bases at V and 5 bases at J, with 17 bases between the two ends. This CDR3 has 15 amino acids. Germline V gives CDR1 SGHVS, CDR2 FQNEAQ. CDR3 sequence reads: CASSSSNGGGETQYF. The CDR3 nucleotides are TGTGCCAGCAGCTCTTCCAATGGGGGCGGGGAGACCCAGTACTTC.

This clonotype has more than one count but fewer than ten. The chain employs TRBV7-2 and TRBJ2-2, with no clear D. Germline CDR1 and CDR2: SGHTA and FQGNSA. The CDR3 is made up of 15 amino acids. V was shortened by 5 bases and J by 5 bases, with 15 bases between the two germline ends. The CDR3 spells CASSAPRGKTGELFF. Here the CDR3 DNA reads TGTGCCAGCAGCGCCCCTCGTGGGAAAACCGGGGAGCTGTTTTTT.

The chain employs TRBV4-3 and TRBJ2-2; D remains ambiguous. Germline V lookup: CDR1 LGHNA, CDR2 YSLEER. The V end lost 2 bases, the J end lost 2 bases, and 6 bases lay between the germline ends. The CDR3 is made up of 14 amino acids. In nucleotides, the CDR3 is TGCGCCAGCAGCCAAAATCTTAACACCGGGGAGCTGTTTTTT. As protein: CASSQNLNTGELFF.